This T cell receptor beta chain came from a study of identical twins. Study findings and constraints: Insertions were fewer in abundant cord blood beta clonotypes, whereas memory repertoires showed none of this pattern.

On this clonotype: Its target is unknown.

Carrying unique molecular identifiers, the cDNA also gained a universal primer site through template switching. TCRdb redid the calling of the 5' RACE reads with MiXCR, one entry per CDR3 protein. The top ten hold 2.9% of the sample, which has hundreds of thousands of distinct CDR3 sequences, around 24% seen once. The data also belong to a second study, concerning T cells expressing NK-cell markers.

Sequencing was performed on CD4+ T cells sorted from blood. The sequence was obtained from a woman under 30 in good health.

CDR3 region: CASSQGLLREQYF. As DNA, the CDR3 is TGTGCCAGCAGCCAGGGCCTGTTGCGAGAGCAGTACTTC. The rearrangement joins TRBV3-1 to TRBJ2-7; D is unclear. There are 13 residues in the CDR3. Germline CDR1 is LGHDT and CDR2 is YNNKEL (reference sequence). The ends were cut back, 3 bases at V and 7 bases at J, with 13 bases in the middle.